This T cell receptor beta chain was identified during a study of blood T cell repertoires in COVID-19 (dated by TCRdb to 2019 to 2021). Broadly, across the study: Samples covering the acute and convalescent phases of COVID-19 were provided by collaborators in the United States, Italy and Spain. The samples were drawn from the first 160 participants of the ongoing ImmuneRACE study and from under 1,500 subjects provided by 6 global collaborators. The prospective study material was composed of cDNA or gDNA derived from T cells, B-cell-depleted T cells, or PBMCs. Deeply sampled blood TCRbeta repertoires from subjects exposed to, actively infected with, or recovered from COVID-19 were included in the dataset. The sample metadata nearly always contained a de-identified subject ID, COVID-19 status, age in years and sex. HLA class I and class II types, where available, came from metadata supplied by the sample provider rather than from assay-based typing. The repertoires were made available in a free public database intended to serve as a resource for research on the immune response to SARS-CoV-2. The full study reports these points: The quantity of clinical and demographic metadata differed by source and by participant and was supplied without curation.

Comments on this clone: Which antigen it targets is not known. No quality values exist for individual bases; no much larger clone is one base distant.

The immunoSEQ Assay, a bias-controlled multiplex PCR, was used to amplify TCRbeta CDR3 regions from genomic DNA. For the original study's pipeline: The number of nucleated cells in each sample was estimated from the amplification of reference gene primers within the assay. To quantify the absolute abundance of each unique TCRbeta CDR3 rearrangement, sequence reads were collapsed and filtered. Productive Simpson clonality was computed per sample as the square root of Simpson's diversity index over productive rearrangements. TCRdb took over this immuneACCESS table, retaining in-frame rearrangements with V and J assigned. Such tables are incomplete; in checked studies, under half of the missing clones stem from an unresolved V gene, and the remainder is unexplained. Clone size and the V and J calls come from that table; the DNA yielded D and trimming. The sample table holds more than 400,000 clones, of which approximately 83% were seen once. Clones ranked in the top ten supply 3.2% of the sample.

The collaborating institutions used their own protocols to collect whole blood in K2EDTA tubes. For TCRbeta analysis, collaborators shipped samples as frozen whole blood, isolated PBMCs, or DNA extracted from either of those sample types. Including the terminal cysteine and phenylalanine, the CDR3 comprises 16 residues. The only DNA kept is the CDR3, 48 bases in frame from the first base. CDR1 and CDR2, per the germline V gene, are SGHTA and FQGNSA. V ends up 1 base short and J 6 bases short, with an unmatched junction base count of 6. The chain links TRBV7-2 with TRBJ2-1; TRBD2 lines up with 10 middle nucleotides. The sample consisted of peripheral blood. This sequence originates from a human donor in a cohort sampled during active COVID-19. This receptor has the CDR3 CASSLGMASGSNEQFF. The DNA sequence reads TGTGCCAGCAGCTTAGGTATGGCTAGCGGGAGCAATGAGCAGTTCTTC.